This T cell receptor (beta chain) was sequenced during a study of T cells in Graves' hyperthyroidism and ophthalmopathy. The table lists this clonotype with many counts. The germline gives CDR1 MNHNS, CDR2 SASEGT. V trimming: 3 bases; J trimming: 7 bases; junction bases outside the gene matches: 6. CDR3 size: 16 residues. RNA transcripts gave rise to amplified TCR beta CDR3 regions. HTBI primers were used for first-round RT-PCR of the TCR CDR3. TCRdb reprocessed the multiplex PCR reads with MiXCR, giving one entry per CDR3 protein. The sample records some 560,000 distinct CDR3 sequences, 12% to 15% being singletons.

The clonotype originates from a woman aged 40 to 50 with Graves' hyperthyroidism. The chain carries TRBV6-1 and TRBJ2-1; TRBD2 aligns across 13 bases. Sequences were obtained from blood. CDR3 DNA: TGTGCCAGCAGTGACACGGGACTAGCGGGACGGAATGAGCAGTTCTTC. This translates into CASSDTGLAGRNEQFF.